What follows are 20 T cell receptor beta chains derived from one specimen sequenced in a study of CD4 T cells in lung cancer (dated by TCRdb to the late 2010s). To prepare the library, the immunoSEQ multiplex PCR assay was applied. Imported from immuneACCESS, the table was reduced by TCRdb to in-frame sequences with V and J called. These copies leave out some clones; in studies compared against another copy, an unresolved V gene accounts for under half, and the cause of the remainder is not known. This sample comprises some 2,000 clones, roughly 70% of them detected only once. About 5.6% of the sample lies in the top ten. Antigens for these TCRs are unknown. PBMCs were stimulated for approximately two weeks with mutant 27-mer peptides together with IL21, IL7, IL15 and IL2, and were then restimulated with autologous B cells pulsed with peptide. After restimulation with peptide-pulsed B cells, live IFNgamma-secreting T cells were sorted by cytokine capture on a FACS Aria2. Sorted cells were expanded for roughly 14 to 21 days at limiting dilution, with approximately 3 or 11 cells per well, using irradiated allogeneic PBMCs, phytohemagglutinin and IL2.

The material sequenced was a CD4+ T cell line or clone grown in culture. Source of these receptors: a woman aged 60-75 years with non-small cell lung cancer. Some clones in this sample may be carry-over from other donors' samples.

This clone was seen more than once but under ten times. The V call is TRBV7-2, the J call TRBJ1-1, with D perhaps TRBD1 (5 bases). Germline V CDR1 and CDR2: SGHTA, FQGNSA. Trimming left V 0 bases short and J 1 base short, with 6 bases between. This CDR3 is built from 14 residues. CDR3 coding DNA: TGTGCCAGCAGCTTAGCAGGGGAGAACACTGAAGCTTTCTTT. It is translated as CASSLAGENTEAFF.

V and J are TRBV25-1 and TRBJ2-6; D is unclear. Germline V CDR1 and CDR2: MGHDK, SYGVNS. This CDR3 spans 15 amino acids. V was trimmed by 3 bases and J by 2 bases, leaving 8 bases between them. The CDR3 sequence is CASSDSEPGANVLTF. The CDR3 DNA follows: TGTGCCAGCAGTGATTCGGAACCTGGGGCCAACGTCCTGACTTTC.

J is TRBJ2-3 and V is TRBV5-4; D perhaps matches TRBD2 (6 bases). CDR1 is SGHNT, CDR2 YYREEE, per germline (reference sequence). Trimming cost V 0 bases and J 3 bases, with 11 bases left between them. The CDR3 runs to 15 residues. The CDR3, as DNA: TGTGCCAGCAGCTTGGGTGGGAGGAAGACAGATACGCAGTATTTT. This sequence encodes CASSLGGRKTDTQYF. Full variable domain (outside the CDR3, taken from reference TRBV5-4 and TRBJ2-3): ETGVTQSPTHLIKTRGQQVTLRCSSQSGHNTVSWYQQALGQGPQFIFQYYREEENGRGNFPPRFSGLQFPNYSSELNVNALELDDSALYLCASSLGGRKTDTQYFGPGTRLTVL.

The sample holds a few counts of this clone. CDR3 sequence: CASSPPFSNQGGGYEQYF. CDR3 sequence (DNA): TGTGCCAGCTCACCACCTTTCTCTAATCAGGGCGGAGGCTACGAGCAGTACTTC. This sequence joins TRBV18 and TRBJ2-7; D possibly uses TRBD1 or TRBD2 (5 bases each). In germline, CDR1 is KGHSH, CDR2 LQKENI. V was clipped by 0 bases and J by 3 bases, with 21 bases between them. The CDR3 is 18 residues long.

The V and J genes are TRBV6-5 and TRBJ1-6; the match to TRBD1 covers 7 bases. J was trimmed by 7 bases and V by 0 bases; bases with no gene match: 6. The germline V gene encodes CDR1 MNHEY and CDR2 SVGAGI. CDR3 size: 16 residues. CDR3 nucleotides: TGTGCCAGCAGTTACTCGCTTTCACAGGGGAATTCACCCCTCCACTTT. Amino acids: CASSYSLSQGNSPLHF.

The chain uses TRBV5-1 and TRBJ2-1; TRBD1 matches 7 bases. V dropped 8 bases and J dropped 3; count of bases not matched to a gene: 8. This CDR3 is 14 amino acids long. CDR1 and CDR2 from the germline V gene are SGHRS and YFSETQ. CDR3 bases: TGCGCCAGTCACGACAGGGCCTACTACAATGAGCAGTTCTTC. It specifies CASHDRAYYNEQFF.

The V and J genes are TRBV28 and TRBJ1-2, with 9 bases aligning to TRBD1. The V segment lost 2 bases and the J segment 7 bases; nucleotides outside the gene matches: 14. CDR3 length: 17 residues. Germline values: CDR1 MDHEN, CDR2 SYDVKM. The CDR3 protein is CASSLEVVAGTGFGYTF. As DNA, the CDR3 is TGTGCCAGCAGTTTAGAAGTAGTTGCAGGGACAGGGTTTGGCTACACCTTC.

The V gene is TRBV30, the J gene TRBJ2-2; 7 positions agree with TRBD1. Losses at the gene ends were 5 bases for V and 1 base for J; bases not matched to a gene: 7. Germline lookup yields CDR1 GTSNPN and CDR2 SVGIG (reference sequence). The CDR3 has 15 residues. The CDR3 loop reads CAWGVGTVNTGELFF. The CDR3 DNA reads TGTGCCTGGGGAGTAGGGACAGTGAACACCGGGGAGCTGTTTTTT.

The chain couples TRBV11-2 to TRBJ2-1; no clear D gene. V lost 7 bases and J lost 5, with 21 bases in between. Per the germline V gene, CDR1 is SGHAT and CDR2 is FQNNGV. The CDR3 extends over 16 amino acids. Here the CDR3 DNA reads TGTGCCAGCACTCTAATAAAGGGAAATACTGACAATGAGCAGTTCTTC. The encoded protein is CASTLIKGNTDNEQFF.

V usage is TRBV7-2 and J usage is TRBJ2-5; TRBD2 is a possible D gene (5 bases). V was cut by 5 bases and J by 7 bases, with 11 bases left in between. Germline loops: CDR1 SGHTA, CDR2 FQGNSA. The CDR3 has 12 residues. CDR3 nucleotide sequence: TGTGCCAGCAGCGCCGGGAAATTGACCCAGTACTTC. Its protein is CASSAGKLTQYF.

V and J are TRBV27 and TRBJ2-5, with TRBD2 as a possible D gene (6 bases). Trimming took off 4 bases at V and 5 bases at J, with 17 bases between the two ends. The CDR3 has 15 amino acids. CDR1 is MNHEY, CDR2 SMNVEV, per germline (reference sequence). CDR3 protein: CASSSAGGIGETQYF. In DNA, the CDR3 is TGTGCCAGCAGTTCGGCCGGGGGTATAGGGGAGACCCAGTACTTC.

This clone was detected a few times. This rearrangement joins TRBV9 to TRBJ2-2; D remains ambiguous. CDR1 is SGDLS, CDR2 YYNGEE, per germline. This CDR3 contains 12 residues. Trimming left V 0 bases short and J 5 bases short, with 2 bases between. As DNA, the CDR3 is TGTGCCAGCAGCGTAGGGACCGGGGAGCTGTTTTTT. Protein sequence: CASSVGTGELFF.

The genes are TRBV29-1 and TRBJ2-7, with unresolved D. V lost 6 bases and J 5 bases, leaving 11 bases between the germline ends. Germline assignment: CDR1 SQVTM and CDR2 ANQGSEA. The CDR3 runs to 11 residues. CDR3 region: CSVALSHEQYF. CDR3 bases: TGCAGCGTCGCATTGTCCCACGAGCAGTACTTC.

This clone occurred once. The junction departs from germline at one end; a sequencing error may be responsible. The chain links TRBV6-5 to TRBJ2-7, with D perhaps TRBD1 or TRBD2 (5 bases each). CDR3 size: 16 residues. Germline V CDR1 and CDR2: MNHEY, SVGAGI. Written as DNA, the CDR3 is TGTGCCAGCAGTTACTCTACGGGACCGGTCTCCCACGAGCAGTACTTC. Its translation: CASSYSTGPVSHEQYF.

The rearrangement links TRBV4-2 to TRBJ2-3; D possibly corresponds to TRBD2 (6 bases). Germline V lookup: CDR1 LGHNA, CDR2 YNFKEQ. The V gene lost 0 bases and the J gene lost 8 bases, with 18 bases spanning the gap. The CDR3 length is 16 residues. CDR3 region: CASSQEGGLAPVTQYF. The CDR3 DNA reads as TGTGCCAGCAGCCAAGAGGGCGGGCTAGCGCCTGTTACGCAGTATTTT.

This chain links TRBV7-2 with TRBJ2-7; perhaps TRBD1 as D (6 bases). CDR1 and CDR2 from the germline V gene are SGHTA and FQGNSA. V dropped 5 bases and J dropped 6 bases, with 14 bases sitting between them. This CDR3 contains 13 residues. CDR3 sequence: CASSDRDTREQYF. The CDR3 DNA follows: TGTGCCAGCAGCGACCGGGACACCCGCGAGCAGTACTTC.

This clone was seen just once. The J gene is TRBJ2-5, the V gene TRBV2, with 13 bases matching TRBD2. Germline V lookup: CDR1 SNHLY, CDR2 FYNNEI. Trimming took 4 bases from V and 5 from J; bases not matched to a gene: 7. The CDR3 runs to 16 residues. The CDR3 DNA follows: TGTGCCAGCAGTGGGCGACTAGCGGGGGGAGGTGAGACCCAGTACTTC. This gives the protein CASSGRLAGGGETQYF. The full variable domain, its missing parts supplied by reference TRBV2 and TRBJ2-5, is EPEVTQTPSHQVTQMGQEVILRCVPISNHLYFYWYRQILGQKVEFLVSFYNNEISEKSEIFDDQFSVERPDGSNFTLKIRSTKLEDSAMYFCASSGRLAGGGETQYFGPGTRLLVL.

The CDR3 bases are TGCGCCAGCAGTGTCAGGGGGGGGTTGAGGACCTTC. As protein: CASSVRGGLRTF. J is TRBJ1-2 and V is TRBV10-1; 7 bases match TRBD1. The length of the CDR3 is 12 residues. The V gene end was trimmed by 4 bases and the J gene end by 14 bases; junction bases not matched to a gene: 10. Germline V gene sequence: CDR1 WNHNN, CDR2 SYGVQD (reference sequence).

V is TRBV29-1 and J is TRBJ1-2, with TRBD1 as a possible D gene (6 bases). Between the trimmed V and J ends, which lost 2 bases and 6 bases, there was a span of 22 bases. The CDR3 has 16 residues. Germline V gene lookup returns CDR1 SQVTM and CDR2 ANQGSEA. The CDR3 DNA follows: TGCAGCGTTGAACAGTACGGGGGAACAGGGAAGAATGGCTACACCTTC. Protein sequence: CSVEQYGGTGKNGYTF.

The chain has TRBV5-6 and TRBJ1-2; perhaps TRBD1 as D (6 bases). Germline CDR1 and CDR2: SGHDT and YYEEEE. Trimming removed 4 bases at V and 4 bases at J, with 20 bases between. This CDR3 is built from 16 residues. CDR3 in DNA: TGTGCCAGCAGCAGCAAACAGGGCACACACGGCTATGGCTACACCTTC. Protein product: CASSSKQGTHGYGYTF.